This T cell receptor beta chain was observed in a study of cytomegalovirus exposure and HLA in healthy donors. Turning to the study itself: Earlier, 100 million to 130 million unique TCR beta sequences were recovered from about 179 million T cells by an analysis.

The study, taken as a whole, reports: Immune exposure information available was restricted to CMV serostatus.

V was clipped by 4 bases and J by 3 bases; unmatched bases: 11. CDR1 and CDR2 from the germline V gene are SGHDN and FVKESK. The CDR3 consists of 17 residues. A note on this clone: Its specificity is not known.

The PCR contained 60 Vbeta and 13 Jbeta primers. The protocol was immunoSEQ multiplex PCR, while the TCRdb copy is restricted to in-frame clones and leaves out a portion. The sample comprises a few hundred thousand clones, around 90% of which are singletons, and 1.7% rests with the top ten. The chain recombines TRBV14 with TRBJ2-2, with 7 bases aligning to TRBD1. This receptor was obtained from a girl aged 2-10 years in good health and CMV-seronegative. Material: PBMCs. In DNA, the CDR3 is TGTGCCAGCAGCCCGATAAAGGGGGCGCCGGACACCGGGGAGCTGTTTTTT. Translated: CASSPIKGAPDTGELFF.